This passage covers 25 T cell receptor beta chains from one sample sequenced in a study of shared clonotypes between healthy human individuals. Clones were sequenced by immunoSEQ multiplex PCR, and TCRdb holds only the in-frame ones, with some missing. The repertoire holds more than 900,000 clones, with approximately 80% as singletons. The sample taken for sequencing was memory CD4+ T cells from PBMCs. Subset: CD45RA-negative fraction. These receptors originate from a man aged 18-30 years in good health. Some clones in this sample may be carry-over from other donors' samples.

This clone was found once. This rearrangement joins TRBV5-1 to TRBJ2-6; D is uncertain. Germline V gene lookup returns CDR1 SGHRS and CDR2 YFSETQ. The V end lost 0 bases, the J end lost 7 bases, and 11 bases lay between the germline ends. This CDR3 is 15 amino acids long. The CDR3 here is CASSLESFVANVLTF. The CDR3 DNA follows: TGCGCCAGCAGCTTGGAGTCTTTCGTCGCCAACGTCCTGACTTTC.

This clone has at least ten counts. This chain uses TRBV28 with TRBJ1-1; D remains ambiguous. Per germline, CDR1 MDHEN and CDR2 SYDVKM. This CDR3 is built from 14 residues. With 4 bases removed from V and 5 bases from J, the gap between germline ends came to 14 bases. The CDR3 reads CASSSGGTRTEAFF. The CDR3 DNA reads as TGTGCCAGCAGTTCCGGTGGTACCAGGACTGAAGCTTTCTTT.

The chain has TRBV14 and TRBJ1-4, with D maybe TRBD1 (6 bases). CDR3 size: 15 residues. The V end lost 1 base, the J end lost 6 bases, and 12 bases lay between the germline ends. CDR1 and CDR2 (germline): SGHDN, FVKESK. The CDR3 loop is CASSQAQGSYEKLFF. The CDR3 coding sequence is TGTGCCAGCAGCCAAGCGCAGGGGAGTTATGAAAAACTGTTTTTT.

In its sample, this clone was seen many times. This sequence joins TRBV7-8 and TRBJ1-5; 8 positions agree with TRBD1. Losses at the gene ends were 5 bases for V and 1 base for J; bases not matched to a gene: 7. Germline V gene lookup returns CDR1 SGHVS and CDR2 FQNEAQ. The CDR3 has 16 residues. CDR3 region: CASSPGRDRSNQPQHF. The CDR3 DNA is TGTGCCAGCAGCCCCGGCCGGGACAGGAGCAATCAGCCCCAGCATTTT.

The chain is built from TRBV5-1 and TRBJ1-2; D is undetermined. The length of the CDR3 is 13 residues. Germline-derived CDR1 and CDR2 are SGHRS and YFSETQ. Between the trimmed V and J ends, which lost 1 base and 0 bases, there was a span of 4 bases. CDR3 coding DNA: TGCGCCAGCAGCTTGATGACTAACTATGGCTACACCTTC. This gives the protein CASSLMTNYGYTF.

DNA of the CDR3: TGTGCCATCAGTAGCGGAAAACCTGACTACGAGCAGTACTTC. Protein sequence: CAISSGKPDYEQYF. This chain links TRBV10-3 with TRBJ2-7; D is perhaps TRBD2 (5 bases). This CDR3 comprises 14 residues. The V end lost 5 bases, the J end lost 3 bases, and 14 bases lay between the germline ends. Germline loops: CDR1 ENHRY, CDR2 SYGVKD.

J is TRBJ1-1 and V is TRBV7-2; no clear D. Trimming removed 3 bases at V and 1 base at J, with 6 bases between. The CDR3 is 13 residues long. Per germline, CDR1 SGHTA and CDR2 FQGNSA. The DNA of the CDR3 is TGTGCCAGCAGCTTTTCAAAGAACACTGAAGCTTTCTTT. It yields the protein CASSFSKNTEAFF. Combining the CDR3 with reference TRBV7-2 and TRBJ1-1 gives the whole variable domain GAGVSQSPSNKVTEKGKDVELRCDPISGHTALYWYRQSLGQGLEFLIYFQGNSAPDKSGLPSDRFSAERTGGSVSTLTIQRTQQEDSAVYLCASSFSKNTEAFFGQGTRLTVV.

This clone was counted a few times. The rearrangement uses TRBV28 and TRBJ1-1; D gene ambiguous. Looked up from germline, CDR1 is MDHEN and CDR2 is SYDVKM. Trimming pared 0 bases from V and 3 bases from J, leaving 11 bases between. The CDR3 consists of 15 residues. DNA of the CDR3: TGTGCCAGCAGTTTATGGGGGAGTTGGGACACTGAAGCTTTCTTT. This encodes CASSLWGSWDTEAFF.

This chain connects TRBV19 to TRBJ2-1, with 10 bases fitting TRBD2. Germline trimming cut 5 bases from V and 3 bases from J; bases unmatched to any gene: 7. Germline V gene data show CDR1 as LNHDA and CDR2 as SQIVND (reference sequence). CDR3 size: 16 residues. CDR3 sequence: CASSRTLAGYYNEQFF. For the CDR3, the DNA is TGTGCCAGTAGTCGGACACTAGCGGGATACTACAATGAGCAGTTCTTC.

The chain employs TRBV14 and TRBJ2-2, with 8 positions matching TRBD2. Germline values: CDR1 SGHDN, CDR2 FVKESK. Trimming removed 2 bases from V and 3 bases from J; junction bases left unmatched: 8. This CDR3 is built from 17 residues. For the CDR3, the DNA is TGTGCCAGCAGCCAACGTACCGGGACTAGGGACACCGGGGAGCTGTTTTTT. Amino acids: CASSQRTGTRDTGELFF.

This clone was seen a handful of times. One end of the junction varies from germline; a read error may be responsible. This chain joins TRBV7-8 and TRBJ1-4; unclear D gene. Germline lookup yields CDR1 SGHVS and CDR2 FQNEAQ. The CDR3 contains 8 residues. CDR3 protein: CASSFLPF. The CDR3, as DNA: TGTGCCAGCAGCTTCCTCCCTTTT.

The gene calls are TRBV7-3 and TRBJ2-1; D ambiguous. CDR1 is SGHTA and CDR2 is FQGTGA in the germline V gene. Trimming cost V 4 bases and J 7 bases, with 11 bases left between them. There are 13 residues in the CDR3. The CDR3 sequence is CASSSAGGNEQFF. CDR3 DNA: TGTGCCAGCAGCTCTGCCGGTGGGAATGAGCAGTTCTTC.

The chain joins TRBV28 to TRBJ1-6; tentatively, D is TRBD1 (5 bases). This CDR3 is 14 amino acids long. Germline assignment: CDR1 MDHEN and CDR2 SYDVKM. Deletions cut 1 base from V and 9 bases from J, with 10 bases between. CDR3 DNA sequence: TGTGCCAGCAGTTTATACGGGGCAAGTTCACCCCTCCACTTT. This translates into CASSLYGASSPLHF.

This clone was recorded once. CDR3: CASRKGRVGNTEAFF. CDR3 DNA: TGTGCCAGCAGAAAGGGCAGGGTGGGAAACACTGAAGCTTTCTTT. The genes are TRBV6-5 and TRBJ1-1; tentatively, D is TRBD1 (5 bases). CDR1 and CDR2 (germline): MNHEY, SVGAGI. CDR3 size: 15 residues. V lost 6 bases, J lost 2 bases, and 16 bases lay in between.

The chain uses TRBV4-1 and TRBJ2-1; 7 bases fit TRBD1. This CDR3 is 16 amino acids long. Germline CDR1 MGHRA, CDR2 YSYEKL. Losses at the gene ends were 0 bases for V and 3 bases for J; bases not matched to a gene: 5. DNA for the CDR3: TGCGCCAGCAGCCAAGACTCTCGGGACAGCTACAATGAGCAGTTCTTC. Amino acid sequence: CASSQDSRDSYNEQFF.

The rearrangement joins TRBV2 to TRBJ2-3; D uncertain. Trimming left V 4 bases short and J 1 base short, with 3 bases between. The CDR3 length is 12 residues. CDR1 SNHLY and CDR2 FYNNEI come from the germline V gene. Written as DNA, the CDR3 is TGTGCCAGCAGTGTAGGCACAGATACGCAGTATTTT. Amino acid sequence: CASSVGTDTQYF.

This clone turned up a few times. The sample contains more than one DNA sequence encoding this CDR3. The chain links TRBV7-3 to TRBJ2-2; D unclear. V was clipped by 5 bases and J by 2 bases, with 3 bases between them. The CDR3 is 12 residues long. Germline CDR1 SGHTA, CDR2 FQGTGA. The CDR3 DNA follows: TGTGCCAGCAGCCGAAACACCGGGGAGCTGTTTTTT. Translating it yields CASSRNTGELFF.

The CDR3 nucleotides read TGCGCCAGCAGCTTGTGGTTACAGGGGAGGAACACCGGGGAGCTGTTTTTT. Protein sequence: CASSLWLQGRNTGELFF. The J gene is TRBJ2-2, the V gene TRBV5-1, with 7 bases fitting TRBD1. CDR1 is SGHRS and CDR2 is YFSETQ in the germline V gene. Trimming cost V 1 base and J 1 base; bases outside gene matches: 7. There are 17 residues in the CDR3.

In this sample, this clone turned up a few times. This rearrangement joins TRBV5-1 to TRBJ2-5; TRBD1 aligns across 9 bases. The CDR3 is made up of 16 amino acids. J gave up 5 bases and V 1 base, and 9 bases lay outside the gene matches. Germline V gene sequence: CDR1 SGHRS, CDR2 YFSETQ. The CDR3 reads CASSLTGTGSRETQYF. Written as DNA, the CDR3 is TGCGCCAGCAGCTTGACCGGGACAGGGTCAAGGGAGACCCAGTACTTC.

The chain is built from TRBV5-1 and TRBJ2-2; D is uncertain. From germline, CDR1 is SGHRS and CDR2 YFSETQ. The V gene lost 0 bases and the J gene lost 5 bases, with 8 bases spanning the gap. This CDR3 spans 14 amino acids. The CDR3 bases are TGCGCCAGCAGCTTGGAAGCTGCAACCGGGGAGCTGTTTTTT. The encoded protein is CASSLEAATGELFF.

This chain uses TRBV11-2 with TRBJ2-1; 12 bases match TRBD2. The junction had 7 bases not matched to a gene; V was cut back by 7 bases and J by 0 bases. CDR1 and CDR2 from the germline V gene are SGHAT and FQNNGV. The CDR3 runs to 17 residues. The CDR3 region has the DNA TGTGCCAGCACCTATCTAGCGGGGGGGAGCTCCTACAATGAGCAGTTCTTC. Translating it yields CASTYLAGGSSYNEQFF.

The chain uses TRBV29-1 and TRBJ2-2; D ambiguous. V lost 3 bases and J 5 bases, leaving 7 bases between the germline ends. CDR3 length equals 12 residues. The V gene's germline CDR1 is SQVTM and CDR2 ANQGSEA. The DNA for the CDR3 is TGCAGCGTTGATTTGTGGACCGGGGAGCTGTTTTTT. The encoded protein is CSVDLWTGELFF.

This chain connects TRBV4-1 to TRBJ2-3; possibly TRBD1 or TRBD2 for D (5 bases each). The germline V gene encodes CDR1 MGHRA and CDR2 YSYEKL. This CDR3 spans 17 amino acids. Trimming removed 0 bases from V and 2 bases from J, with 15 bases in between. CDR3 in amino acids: CASSQEGPGTNTDTQYF. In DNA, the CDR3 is TGCGCCAGCAGCCAAGAAGGGCCGGGGACGAACACAGATACGCAGTATTTT.

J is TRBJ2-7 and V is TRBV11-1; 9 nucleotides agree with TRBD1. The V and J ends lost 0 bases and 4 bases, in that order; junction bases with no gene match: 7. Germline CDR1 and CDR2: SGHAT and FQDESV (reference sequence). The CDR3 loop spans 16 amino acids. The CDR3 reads CASSLAPTGGAYEQYF. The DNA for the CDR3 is TGTGCCAGCAGCTTAGCCCCGACAGGGGGTGCATACGAGCAGTACTTC.

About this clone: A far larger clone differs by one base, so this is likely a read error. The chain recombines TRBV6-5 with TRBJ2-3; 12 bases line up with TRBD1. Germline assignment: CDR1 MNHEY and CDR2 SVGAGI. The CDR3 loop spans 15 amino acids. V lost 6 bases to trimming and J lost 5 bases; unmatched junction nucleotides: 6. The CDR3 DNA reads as TGTGCCAGCAGCACCGGGACAGGGGGCATAGATACGCAGTATTTT. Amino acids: CASSTGTGGIDTQYF.